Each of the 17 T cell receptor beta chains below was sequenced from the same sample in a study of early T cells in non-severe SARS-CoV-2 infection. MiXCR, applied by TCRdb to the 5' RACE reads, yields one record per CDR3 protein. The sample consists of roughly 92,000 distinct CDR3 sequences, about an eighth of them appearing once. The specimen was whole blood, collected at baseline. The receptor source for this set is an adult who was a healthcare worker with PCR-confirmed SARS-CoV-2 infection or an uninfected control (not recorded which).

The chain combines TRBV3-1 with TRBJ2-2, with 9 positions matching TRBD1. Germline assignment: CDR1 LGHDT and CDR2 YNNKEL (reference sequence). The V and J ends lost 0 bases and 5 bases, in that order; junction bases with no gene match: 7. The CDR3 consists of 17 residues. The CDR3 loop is CASSQDMGGQGTGELFF. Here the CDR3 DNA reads TGTGCCAGCAGCCAAGATATGGGTGGACAGGGGACCGGGGAGCTGTTTTTT.

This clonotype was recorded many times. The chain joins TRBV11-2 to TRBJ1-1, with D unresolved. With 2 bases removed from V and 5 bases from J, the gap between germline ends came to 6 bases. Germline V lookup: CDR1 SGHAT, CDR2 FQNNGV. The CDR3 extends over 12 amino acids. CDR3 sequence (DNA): TGTGCCAGCAGCTTATCGGGAACTGAAGCTTTCTTT. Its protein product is CASSLSGTEAFF.

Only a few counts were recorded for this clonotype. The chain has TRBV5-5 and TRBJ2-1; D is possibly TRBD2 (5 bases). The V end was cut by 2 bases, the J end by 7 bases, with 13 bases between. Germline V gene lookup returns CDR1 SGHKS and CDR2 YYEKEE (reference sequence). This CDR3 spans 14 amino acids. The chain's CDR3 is CASSLLVGWNEQFF. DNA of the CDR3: TGTGCCAGCAGCTTACTAGTCGGTTGGAATGAGCAGTTCTTC.

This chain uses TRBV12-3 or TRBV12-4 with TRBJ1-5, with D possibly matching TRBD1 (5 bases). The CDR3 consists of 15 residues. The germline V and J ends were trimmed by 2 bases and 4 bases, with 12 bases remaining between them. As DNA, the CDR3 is TGTGCCAGCAGTTTACAAGGTGGGGGTAATCAGCCCCAGCATTTT. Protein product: CASSLQGGGNQPQHF.

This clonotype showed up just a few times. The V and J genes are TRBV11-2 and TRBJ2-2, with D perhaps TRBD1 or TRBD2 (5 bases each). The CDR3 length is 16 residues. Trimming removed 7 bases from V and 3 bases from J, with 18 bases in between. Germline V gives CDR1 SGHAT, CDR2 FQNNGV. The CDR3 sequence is CASNFRSRGHTGELFF. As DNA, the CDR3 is TGTGCCAGCAACTTTCGATCGAGGGGCCACACCGGGGAGCTGTTTTTT.

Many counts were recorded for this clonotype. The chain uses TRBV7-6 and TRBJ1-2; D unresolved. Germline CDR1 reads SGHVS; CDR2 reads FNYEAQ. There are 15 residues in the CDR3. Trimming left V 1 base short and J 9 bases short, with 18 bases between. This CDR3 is CASSLGAGGPLRYTF. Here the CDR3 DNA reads TGTGCCAGCAGCTTAGGGGCGGGAGGACCCCTTCGCTACACCTTC. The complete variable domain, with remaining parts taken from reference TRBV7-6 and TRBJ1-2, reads GAGVSQSPRYKVTKRGQDVALRCDPISGHVSLYWYRQALGQGPEFLTYFNYEAQQDKSGLPNDRFSAERPEGSISTLTIQRTEQRDSAMYRCASSLGAGGPLRYTFGSGTRLTVV.

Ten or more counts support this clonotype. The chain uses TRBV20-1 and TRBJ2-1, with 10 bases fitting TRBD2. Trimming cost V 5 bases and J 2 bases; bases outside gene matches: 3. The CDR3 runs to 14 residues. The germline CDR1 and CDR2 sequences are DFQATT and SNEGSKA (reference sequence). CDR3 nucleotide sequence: TGCAGTGCTTTAGGACTAGCGGCCTACAATGAGCAGTTCTTC. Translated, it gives CSALGLAAYNEQFF.

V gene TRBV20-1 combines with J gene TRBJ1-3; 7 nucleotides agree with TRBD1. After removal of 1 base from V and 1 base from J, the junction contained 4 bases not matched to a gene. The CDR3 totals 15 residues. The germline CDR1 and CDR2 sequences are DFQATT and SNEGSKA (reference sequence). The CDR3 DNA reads TGCAGTGCTAGAGGACAGGGAAGGTCTGGAAACACCATATATTTT. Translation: CSARGQGRSGNTIYF.

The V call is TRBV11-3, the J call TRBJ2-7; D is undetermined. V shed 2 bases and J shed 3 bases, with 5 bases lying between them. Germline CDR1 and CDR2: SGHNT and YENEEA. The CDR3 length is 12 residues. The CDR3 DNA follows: TGTGCCAGCAGCTTAACTTTCTACGAGCAGTACTTC. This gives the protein CASSLTFYEQYF.

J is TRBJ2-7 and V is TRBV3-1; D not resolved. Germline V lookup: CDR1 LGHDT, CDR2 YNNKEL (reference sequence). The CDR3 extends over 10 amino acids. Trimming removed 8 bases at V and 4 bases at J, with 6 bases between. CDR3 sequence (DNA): TGTGCCAGCGGTCAGTACGAGCAGTACTTC. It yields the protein CASGQYEQYF.

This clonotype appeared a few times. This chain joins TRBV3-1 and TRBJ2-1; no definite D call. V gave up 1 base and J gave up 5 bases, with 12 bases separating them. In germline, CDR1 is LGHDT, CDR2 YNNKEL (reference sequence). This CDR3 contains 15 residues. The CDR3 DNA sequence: TGTGCCAGCAGCCAAGCCACAGACAACAACAATGAGCAGTTCTTC. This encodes CASSQATDNNNEQFF.

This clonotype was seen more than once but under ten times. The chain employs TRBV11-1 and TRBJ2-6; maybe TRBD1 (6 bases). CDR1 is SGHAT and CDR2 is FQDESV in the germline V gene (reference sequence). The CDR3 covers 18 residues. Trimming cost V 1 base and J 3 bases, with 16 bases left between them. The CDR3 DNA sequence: TGTGCCAGCAGCTTAGGACCCGACAGGTCTTATGGGGCCAACGTCCTGACTTTC. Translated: CASSLGPDRSYGANVLTF.

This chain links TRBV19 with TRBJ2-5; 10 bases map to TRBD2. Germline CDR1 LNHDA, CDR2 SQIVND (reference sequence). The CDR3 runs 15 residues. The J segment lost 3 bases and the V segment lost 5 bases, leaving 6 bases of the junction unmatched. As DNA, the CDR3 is TGTGCCAGTAGTGGGCCAGGACTAGCGGAAGAGACCCAGTACTTC. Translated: CASSGPGLAEETQYF.

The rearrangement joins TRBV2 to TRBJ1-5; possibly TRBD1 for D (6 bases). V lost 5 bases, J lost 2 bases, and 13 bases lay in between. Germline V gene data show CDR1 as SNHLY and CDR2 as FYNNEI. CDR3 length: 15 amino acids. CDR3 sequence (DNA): TGTGCCAGCAGTACAGGGTCTTCGGGCAATCAGCCCCAGCATTTT. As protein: CASSTGSSGNQPQHF.

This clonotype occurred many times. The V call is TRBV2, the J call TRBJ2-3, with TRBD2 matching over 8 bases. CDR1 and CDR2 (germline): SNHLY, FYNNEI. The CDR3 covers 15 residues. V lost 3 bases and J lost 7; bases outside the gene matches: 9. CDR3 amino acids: CASSESTGGAYTQYF. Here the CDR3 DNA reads TGTGCCAGCAGTGAGTCTACCGGGGGGGCTTATACGCAGTATTTT. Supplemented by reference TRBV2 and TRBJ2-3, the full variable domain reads EPEVTQTPSHQVTQMGQEVILRCVPISNHLYFYWYRQILGQKVEFLVSFYNNEISEKSEIFDDQFSVERPDGSNFTLKIRSTKLEDSAMYFCASSESTGGAYTQYFGPGTRLTVL.

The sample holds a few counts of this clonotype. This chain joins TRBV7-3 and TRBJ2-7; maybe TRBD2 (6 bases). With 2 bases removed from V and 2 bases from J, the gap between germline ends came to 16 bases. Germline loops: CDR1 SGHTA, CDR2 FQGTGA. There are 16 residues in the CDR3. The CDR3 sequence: CASSLEGGTGAYEQYF. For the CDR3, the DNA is TGTGCCAGCAGCTTAGAGGGAGGAACAGGAGCCTACGAGCAGTACTTC.

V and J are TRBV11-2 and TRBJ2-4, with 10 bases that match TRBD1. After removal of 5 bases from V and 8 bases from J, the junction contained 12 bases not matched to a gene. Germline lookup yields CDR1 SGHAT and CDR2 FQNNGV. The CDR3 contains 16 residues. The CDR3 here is CASSPLGTGARDIQYF. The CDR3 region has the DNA TGTGCCAGCAGCCCCCTAGGGACAGGGGCTCGGGACATTCAGTACTTC. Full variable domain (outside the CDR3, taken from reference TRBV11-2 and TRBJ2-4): EAGVAQSPRYKIIEKRQSVAFWCNPISGHATLYWYQQILGQGPKLLIQFQNNGVVDDSQLPKDRFSAERLKGVDSTLKIQPAKLEDSAVYLCASSPLGTGARDIQYFGAGTRLSVL.